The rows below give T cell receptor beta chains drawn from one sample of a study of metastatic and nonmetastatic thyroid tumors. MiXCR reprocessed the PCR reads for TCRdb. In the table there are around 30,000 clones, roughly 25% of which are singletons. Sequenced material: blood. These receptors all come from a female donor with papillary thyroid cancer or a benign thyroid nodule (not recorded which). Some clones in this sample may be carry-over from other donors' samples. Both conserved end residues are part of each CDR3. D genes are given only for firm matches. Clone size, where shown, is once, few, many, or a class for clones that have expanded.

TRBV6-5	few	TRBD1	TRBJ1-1	CASSSRGQGDTEAFF	TGTGCCAGCAGTTCAAGGGGACAGGGAGATACTGAAGCTTTCTTT
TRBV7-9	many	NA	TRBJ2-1	CASRYFTLDEQFF	TGTGCCAGCAGATACTTTACATTGGATGAGCAGTTCTTC
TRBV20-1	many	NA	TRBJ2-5	CSAPFALFRGETQYF	TGCAGTGCCCCCTTTGCGCTGTTTCGGGGAGAGACCCAGTACTTC
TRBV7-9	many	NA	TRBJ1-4	CASSLAGSVEKLFF	TGTGCCAGCAGCTTAGCAGGGTCTGTTGAAAAACTGTTTTTT
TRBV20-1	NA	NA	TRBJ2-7	CSARAPGTDYEQYF	TGCAGTGCTAGAGCCCCAGGGACGGACTACGAGCAGTACTTC
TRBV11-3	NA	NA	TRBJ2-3	CASAPRGDDADTRYF	TGTGCCAGCGCCCCGCGAGGGGATGACGCTGATACGCGGTATTTT
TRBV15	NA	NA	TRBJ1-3	CATSRYRGNTIYF	TGTGCCACCAGCAGATATCGAGGAAACACCATATATTTT
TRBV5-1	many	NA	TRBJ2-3	CASSPLLGGRAGFEDTQYF	TGCGCCAGCAGCCCCCTTTTAGGGGGGAGGGCCGGATTCGAGGATACGCAGTATTTT
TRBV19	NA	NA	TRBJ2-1	CATTSGPSSYNEQFF	TGTGCTACCACGTCCGGCCCGAGCTCCTACAATGAGCAGTTCTTC
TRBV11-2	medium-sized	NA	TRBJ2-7	CASSLEGWGLANEQYF	TGTGCCAGCAGCTTAGAGGGGTGGGGATTAGCGAACGAGCAGTACTTC
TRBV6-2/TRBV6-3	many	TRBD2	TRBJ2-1	CASSYPGLAVSNEQFF	TGTGCCAGCAGTTACCCTGGACTAGCGGTTTCGAATGAGCAGTTCTTC
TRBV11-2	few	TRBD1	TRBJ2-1	CASSPFRDRGSYNEQFF	TGTGCCAGCAGCCCTTTCCGGGACAGGGGTAGCTACAATGAGCAGTTCTTC
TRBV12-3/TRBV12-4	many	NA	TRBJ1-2	CASSQVNYGYTF	TGTGCCAGCAGTCAGGTTAACTATGGCTACACCTTC
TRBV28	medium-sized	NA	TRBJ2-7	CASRTLKTIQGDPDRSYEQYF	TGTGCCAGCAGAACACTAAAAACCATACAGGGTGACCCAGACAGGTCCTACGAGCAGTACTTC
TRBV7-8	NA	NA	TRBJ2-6	CASSLDQGAGANVLTF	TGTGCCAGCAGCTTAGACCAGGGAGCCGGGGCCAACGTCCTGACTTTC
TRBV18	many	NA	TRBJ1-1	CASSPRGQTEAFF	TGTGCCAGCTCACCACGGGGGCAGACTGAAGCTTTCTTT
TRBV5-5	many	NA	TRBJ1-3	CASSWDGGNTIYF	TGTGCCAGCAGTTGGGACGGTGGAAACACCATATATTTT